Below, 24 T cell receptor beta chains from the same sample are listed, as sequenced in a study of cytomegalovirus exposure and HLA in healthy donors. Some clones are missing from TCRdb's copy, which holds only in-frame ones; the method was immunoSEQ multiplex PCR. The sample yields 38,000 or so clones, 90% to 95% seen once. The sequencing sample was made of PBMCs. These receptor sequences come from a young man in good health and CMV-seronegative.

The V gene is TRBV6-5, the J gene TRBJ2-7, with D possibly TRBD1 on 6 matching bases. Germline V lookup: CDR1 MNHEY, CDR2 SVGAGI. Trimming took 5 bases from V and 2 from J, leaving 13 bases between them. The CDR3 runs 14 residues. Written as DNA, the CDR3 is TGTGCCAGCAGTACTACAGGGATTCCCTACGAGCAGTACTTC. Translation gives CASSTTGIPYEQYF.

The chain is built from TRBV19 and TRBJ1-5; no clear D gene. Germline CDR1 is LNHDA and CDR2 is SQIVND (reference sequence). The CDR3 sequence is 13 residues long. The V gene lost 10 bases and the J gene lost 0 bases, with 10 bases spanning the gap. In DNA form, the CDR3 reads TGTGCCACCTCCAGTGATAGCAATCAGCCCCAGCATTTT. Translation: CATSSDSNQPQHF.

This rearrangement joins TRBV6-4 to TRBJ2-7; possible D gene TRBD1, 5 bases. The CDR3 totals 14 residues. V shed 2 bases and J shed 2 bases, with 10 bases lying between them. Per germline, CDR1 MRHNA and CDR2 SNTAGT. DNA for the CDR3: TGTGCCAGCAGTGACGGGTGGGGCGCCTACGAGCAGTACTTC. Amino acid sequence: CASSDGWGAYEQYF.

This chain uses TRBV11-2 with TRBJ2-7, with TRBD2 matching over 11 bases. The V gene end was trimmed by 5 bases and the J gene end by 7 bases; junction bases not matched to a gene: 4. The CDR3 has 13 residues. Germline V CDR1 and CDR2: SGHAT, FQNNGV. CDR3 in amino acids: CASSLTSGSEQYF. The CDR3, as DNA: TGTGCCAGCAGCCTAACTAGCGGGAGTGAGCAGTACTTC. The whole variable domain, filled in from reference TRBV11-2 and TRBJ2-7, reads EAGVAQSPRYKIIEKRQSVAFWCNPISGHATLYWYQQILGQGPKLLIQFQNNGVVDDSQLPKDRFSAERLKGVDSTLKIQPAKLEDSAVYLCASSLTSGSEQYFGPGTRLTVT.

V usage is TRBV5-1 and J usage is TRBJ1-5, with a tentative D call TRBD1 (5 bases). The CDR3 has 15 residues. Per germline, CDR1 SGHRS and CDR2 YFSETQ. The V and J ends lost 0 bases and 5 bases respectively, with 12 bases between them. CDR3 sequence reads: CASSLGQGGDQPQHF. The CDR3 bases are TGCGCCAGCAGCTTGGGTCAGGGCGGGGATCAGCCCCAGCATTTT.

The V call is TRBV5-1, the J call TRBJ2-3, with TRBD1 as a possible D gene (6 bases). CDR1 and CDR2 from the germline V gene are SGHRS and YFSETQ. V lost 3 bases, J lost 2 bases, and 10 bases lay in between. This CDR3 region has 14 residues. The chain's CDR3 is CASSSGQITDTQYF. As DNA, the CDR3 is TGCGCCAGCAGCTCAGGACAGATCACAGATACGCAGTATTTT.

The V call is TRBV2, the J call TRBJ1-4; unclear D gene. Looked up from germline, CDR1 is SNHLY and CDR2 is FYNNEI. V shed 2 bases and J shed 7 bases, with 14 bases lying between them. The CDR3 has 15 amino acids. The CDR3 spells CASSESVLSGEKLFF. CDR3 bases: TGTGCCAGCAGTGAATCTGTCCTCTCGGGTGAAAAACTGTTTTTT.

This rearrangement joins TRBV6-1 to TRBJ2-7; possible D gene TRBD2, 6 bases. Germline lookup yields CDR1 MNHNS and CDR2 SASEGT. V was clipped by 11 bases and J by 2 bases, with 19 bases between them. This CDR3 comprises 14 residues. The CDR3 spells CAANVRDSTYEQYF. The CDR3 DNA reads TGTGCCGCTAACGTCCGGGACTCCACCTACGAGCAGTACTTC.

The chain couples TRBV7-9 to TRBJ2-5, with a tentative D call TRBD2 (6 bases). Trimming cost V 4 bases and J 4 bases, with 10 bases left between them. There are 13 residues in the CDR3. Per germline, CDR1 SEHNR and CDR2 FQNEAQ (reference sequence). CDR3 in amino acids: CASSWNGGETQYF. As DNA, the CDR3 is TGTGCCAGCAGCTGGAACGGGGGAGAGACCCAGTACTTC.

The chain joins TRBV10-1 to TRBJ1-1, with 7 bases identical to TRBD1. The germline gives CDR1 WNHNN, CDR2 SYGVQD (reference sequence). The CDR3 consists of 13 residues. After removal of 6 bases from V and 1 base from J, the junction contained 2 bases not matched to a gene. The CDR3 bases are TGCGCCAGCAGAGGACAGGAGAACACTGAAGCTTTCTTT. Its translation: CASRGQENTEAFF.

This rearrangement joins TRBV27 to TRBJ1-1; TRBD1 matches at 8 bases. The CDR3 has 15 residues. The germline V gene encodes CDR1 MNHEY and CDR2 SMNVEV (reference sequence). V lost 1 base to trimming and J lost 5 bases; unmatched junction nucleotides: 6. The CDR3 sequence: CASSLLSRGRTEAFF. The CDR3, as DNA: TGTGCCAGCAGTTTATTGAGCAGGGGGCGTACTGAAGCTTTCTTT.

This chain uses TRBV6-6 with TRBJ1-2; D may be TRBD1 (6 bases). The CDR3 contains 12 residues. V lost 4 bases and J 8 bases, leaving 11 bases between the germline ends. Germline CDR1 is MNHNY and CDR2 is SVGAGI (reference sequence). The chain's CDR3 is CASSSDSWGYTF. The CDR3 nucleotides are TGTGCCAGCAGTTCGGACAGCTGGGGCTACACCTTC.

Here the CDR3 DNA reads TGCGCCAGCAGCCCAGGACTAGCTAAAGAGACCCAGTACTTC. Residues: CASSPGLAKETQYF. V and J are TRBV5-1 and TRBJ2-5, with 8 positions matching TRBD2. The junction had 5 bases not matched to a gene; V was cut back by 4 bases and J by 3 bases. This CDR3 spans 14 amino acids. Germline-derived CDR1 and CDR2 are SGHRS and YFSETQ.

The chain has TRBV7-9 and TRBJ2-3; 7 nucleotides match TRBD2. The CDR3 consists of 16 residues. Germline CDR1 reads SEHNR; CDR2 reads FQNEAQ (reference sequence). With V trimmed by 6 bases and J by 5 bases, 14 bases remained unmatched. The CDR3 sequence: CASRPPVGGRLDTQYF. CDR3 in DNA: TGTGCCAGCAGACCGCCTGTGGGAGGGAGGCTAGATACGCAGTATTTT.

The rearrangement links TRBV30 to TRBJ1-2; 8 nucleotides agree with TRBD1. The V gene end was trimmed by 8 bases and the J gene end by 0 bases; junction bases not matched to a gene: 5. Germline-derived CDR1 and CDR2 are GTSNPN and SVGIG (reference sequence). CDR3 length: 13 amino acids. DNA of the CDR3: TGTGCCATCAGACAGGGGCCTAACTATGGCTACACCTTC. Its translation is CAIRQGPNYGYTF. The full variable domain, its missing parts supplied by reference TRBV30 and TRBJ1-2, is SQTIHQWPATLVQPVGSPLSLECTVEGTSNPNLYWYRQAAGRGLQLLFYSVGIGQISSEVPQNLSASRPQDRQFILSSKKLLLSDSGFYLCAIRQGPNYGYTFGSGTRLTVV.

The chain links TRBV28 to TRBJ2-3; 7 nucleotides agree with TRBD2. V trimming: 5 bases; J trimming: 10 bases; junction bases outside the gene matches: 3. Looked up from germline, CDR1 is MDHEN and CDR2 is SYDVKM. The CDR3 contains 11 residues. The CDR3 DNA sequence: TGTGCCAGCAGTACCCGGGGGGCGCAGTATTTT. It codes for CASSTRGAQYF.

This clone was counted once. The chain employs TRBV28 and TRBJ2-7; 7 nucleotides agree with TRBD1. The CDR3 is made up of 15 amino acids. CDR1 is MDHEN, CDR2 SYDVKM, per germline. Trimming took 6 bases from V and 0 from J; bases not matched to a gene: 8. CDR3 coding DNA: TGTGCCAGCAGGGGCACAGGGGTTATCTCCTACGAGCAGTACTTC. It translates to CASRGTGVISYEQYF. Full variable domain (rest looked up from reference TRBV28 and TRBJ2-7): DVKVTQSSRYLVKRTGEKVFLECVQDMDHENMFWYRQDPGLGLRLIYFSYDVKMKEKGDIPEGYSVSREKKERFSLILESASTNQTSMYLCASRGTGVISYEQYFGPGTRLTVT.

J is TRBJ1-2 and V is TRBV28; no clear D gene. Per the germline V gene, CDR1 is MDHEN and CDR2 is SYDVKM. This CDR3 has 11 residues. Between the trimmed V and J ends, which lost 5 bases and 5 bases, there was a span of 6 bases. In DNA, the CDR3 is TGTGCCAGCAGTGTCCTGTATGGCTACACCTTC. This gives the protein CASSVLYGYTF.

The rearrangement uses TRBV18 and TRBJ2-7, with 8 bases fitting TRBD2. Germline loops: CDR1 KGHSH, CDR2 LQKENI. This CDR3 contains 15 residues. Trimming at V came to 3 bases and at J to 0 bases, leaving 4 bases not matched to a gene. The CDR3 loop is CASSPIAGSSYEQYF. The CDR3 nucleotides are TGTGCCAGCTCACCCATAGCGGGGAGCTCCTACGAGCAGTACTTC.

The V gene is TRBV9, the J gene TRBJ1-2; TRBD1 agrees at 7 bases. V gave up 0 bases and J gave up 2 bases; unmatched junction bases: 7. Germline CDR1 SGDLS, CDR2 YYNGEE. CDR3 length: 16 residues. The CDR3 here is CASSVGIGTANYGYTF. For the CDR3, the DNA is TGTGCCAGCAGCGTAGGTATCGGGACAGCAAACTATGGCTACACCTTC.

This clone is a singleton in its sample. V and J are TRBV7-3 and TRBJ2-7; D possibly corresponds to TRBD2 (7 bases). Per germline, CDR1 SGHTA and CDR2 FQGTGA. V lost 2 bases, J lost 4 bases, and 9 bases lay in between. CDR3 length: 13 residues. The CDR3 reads CASSLGRGYEQYF. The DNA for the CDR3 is TGTGCCAGCAGCTTAGGGAGGGGGTACGAGCAGTACTTC.

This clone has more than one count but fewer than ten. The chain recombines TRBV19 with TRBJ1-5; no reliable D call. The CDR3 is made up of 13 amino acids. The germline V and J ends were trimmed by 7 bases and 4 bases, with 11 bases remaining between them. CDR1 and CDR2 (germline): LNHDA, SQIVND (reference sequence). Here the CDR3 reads CASMNSQNQPQHF. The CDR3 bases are TGTGCCAGTATGAACAGCCAAAATCAGCCCCAGCATTTT.

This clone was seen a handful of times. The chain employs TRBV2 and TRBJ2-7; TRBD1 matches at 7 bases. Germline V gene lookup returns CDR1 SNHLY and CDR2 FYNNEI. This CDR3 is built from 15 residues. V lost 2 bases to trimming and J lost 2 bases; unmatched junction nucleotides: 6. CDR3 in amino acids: CASSEPGQPPYEQYF. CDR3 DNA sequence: TGTGCCAGCAGTGAACCGGGACAGCCTCCCTACGAGCAGTACTTC.

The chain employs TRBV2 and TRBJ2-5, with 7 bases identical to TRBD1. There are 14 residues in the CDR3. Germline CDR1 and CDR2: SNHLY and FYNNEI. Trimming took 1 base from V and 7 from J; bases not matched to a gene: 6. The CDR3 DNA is TGTGCCAGCAGTGAAGGGGACAGCTGGGGGACCCAGTACTTC. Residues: CASSEGDSWGTQYF.